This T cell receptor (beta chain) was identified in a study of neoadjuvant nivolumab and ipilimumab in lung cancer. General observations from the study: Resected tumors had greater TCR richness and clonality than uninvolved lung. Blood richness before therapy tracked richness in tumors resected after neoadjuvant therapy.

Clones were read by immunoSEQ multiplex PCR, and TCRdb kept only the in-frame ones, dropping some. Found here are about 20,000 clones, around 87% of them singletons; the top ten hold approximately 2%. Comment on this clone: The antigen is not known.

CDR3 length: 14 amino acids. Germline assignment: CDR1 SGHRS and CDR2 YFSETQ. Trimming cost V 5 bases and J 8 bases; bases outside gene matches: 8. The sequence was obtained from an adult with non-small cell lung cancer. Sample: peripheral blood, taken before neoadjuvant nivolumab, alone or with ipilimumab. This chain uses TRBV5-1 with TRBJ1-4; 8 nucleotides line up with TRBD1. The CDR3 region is CASSSAGGREKLFF. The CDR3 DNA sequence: TGCGCCAGCAGTTCGGCAGGGGGCCGGGAAAAACTGTTTTTT. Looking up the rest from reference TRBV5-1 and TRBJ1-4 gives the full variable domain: KAGVTQTPRYLIKTRGQQVTLSCSPISGHRSVSWYQQTPGQGLQFLFEYFSETQRNKGNFPGRFSGRQFSNSRSEMNVSTLELGDSALYLCASSSAGGREKLFFGSGTQLSVL.